The sample holds a few counts of the clone carrying this T cell receptor beta chain. Its specificity is unknown. The data derive from a study of T-cell memory formation after mild COVID-19. From the 5' RACE reads, TCRdb called clonotypes with MiXCR, one entry per CDR3 protein. The sample lists approximately 270,000 distinct CDR3 sequences, roughly 15% seen once, with roughly 20% in the top ten. Whole-study results and caveats: Several responding clones turned up in pre-infection memory, indicating that cross-reactive memory may have taken part. The authors did not confirm SARS-CoV-2 specificity of second-wave clones peaking day 37. Day 15 to 85 contracting clones showed balanced CD4/CD8; later expanders leaned CD4+.

The CDR3 covers 16 residues. Trimming shortened V by 2 bases and J by 0 bases, and 13 bases separated the two germline ends. The V gene's germline CDR1 is LGHNA and CDR2 YSLEER. The V gene is TRBV4-3, the J gene TRBJ1-1; D uncertain. The origin of this receptor is a young man who had mild COVID-19 (a few samples of this study predate the infection). Cell type and time point are not known. Sequencing input: PBMCs or a T cell subset sorted from them (not recorded which). For the CDR3, the DNA is TGCGCCAGCAGCCAAATCCTGGACGGACTGAACACTGAAGCTTTCTTT. Protein sequence: CASSQILDGLNTEAFF.